This section outlines one TCR beta chain sequence together with its context. The data were taken from a study of control samples from healthy donors and cancer patients. Sequenced by immunoSEQ multiplex PCR; TCRdb stores in-frame clones only, minus some. This table has some 120,000 clones, about 87% appearing once. The receptor's source is a man in his 60s in good health. The material sequenced was blood.

CDR3 sequence reads: CASAGGLAGLHNEQFF. CDR3 bases: TGTGCAAGCGCGGGGGGGCTAGCGGGTTTACACAATGAGCAGTTCTTC. The rearrangement links TRBV19 to TRBJ2-1; TRBD2 agrees at 9 bases. The germline V gene has CDR1 LNHDA and CDR2 SQIVND (reference sequence). The CDR3 totals 16 residues.